This T cell receptor beta chain is drawn from a study of cytomegalovirus exposure and HLA in healthy donors. Broader study findings: When a later analysis was performed, an Asian-associated ancestry cluster reportedly had fewer N-insertions than the approximately 700-donor mean.

This CDR3 comprises 13 residues. Germline values: CDR1 SGHRS, CDR2 YFSETQ. V was trimmed by 0 bases and J by 7 bases, leaving 11 bases between them. As regards this clone: Its specificity is not known. Other DNA sequences in the same sample also yield this CDR3.

The primer mix had 60 Vbeta and 13 Jbeta primers. Libraries were prepared by immunoSEQ multiplex PCR; TCRdb keeps only in-frame clonotypes and omits some of them. The table lists 150,000 to 190,000 clones, roughly four fifths of them singletons. The sequenced sample was PBMCs. The chain has TRBV5-1 and TRBJ2-7, with D perhaps TRBD1 (5 bases). The source of this sequence is a man between 18 and 29 years old in good health and CMV-seronegative. The CDR3 loop reads CASSLGQGGEQYF. The CDR3 DNA reads as TGCGCCAGCAGCTTGGGGCAGGGTGGGGAGCAGTACTTC. Full variable domain (outside the CDR3, taken from reference TRBV5-1 and TRBJ2-7): KAGVTQTPRYLIKTRGQQVTLSCSPISGHRSVSWYQQTPGQGLQFLFEYFSETQRNKGNFPGRFSGRQFSNSRSEMNVSTLELGDSALYLCASSLGQGGEQYFGPGTRLTVT.